This T cell receptor beta chain was captured in a study of cytomegalovirus exposure and HLA in healthy donors. Study findings and constraints: There were around 160 TCR beta chains listed as cytomegalovirus-associated. A later analysis linked a missense DCLRE1C variant to TCR beta V- and J-gene trimming.

Points on this clone: Its antigen is not known.

PCR used 60 Vbeta primers and 13 Jbeta primers. Sequenced by immunoSEQ multiplex PCR; TCRdb stores in-frame clones only, minus some. The sample has approximately 110,000 clones. Trimming at V came to 4 bases and at J to 9 bases, leaving 11 bases not matched to a gene. This CDR3 is built from 15 residues. Germline loops: CDR1 SGHNT, CDR2 YYREEE (reference sequence). The chain has TRBV5-4 and TRBJ2-1; TRBD2 agrees at 9 bases. This TCR was recovered from a man between 35 and 55 years old in good health and CMV-seropositive. Sequences were obtained from PBMCs. The chain's CDR3 is CASSKGGLASGEQFF. The CDR3 DNA follows: TGTGCCAGCAGCAAAGGTGGACTAGCGTCGGGTGAGCAGTTCTTC. Supplemented by reference TRBV5-4 and TRBJ2-1, the full variable domain reads ETGVTQSPTHLIKTRGQQVTLRCSSQSGHNTVSWYQQALGQGPQFIFQYYREEENGRGNFPPRFSGLQFPNYSSELNVNALELDDSALYLCASSKGGLASGEQFFGPGTRLTVL.